The entry below gives a single TCR beta chain sequence along with its context. The antigen remains undetermined. The data originate from a study of T cell repertoires in cytomegalovirus infection. Findings of the study overall: The ex vivo response showed dominance by HLA-C-restricted CMV-specific TCR beta clonotypes.

TCRdb ran MiXCR on the reads and lists one entry per CDR3 protein. The sample has some 920,000 distinct CDR3 sequences; approximately 31% are singletons. CDR1 MDHEN and CDR2 SYDVKM come from the germline V gene. Trimming at V came to 5 bases and at J to 1 base, leaving 10 bases not matched to a gene. This CDR3 has 19 amino acids. The gene calls are TRBV28 and TRBJ2-6; 11 bases map to TRBD1. The clonotype comes from a human donor in good health (CMV status not recorded). Some clones in this sample may be carry-over from other donors' samples. Sequencing was performed on cultured CD8+ T cells from PBMCs, taken from culture after CMV antigen stimulation. DNA for the CDR3: TGTGCCAGCAGTCCGTGGACAGGGGGCGCTCTATCTGGGGCCAACGTCCTGACTTTC. Protein: CASSPWTGGALSGANVLTF.